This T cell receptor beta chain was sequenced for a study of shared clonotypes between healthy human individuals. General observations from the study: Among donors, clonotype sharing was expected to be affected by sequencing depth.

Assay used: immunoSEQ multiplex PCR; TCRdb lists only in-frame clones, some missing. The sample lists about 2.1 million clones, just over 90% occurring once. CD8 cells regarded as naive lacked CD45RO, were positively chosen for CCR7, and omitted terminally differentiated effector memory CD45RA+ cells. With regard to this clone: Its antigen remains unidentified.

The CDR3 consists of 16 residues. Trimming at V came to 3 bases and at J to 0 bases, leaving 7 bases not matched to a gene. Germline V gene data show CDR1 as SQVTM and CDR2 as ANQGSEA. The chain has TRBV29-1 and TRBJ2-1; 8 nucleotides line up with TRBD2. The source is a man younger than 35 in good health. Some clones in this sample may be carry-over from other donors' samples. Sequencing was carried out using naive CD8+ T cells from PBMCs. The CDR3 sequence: CSVDPSGSLSYNEQFF. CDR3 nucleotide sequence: TGCAGCGTTGATCCGAGCGGGAGTCTCTCCTACAATGAGCAGTTCTTC.